This T cell receptor beta chain was documented in a study of T cell repertoires in cytomegalovirus infection. Each CDR3 protein is one row after TCRdb ran MiXCR on the reads. The sample records 700,000 to 900,000 distinct CDR3 sequences, just under 30% being singletons. Remarks on this clonotype: What it binds is unknown.

The CDR3 is 16 residues long. Germline-derived CDR1 and CDR2 are MNHEY and SVGEGT. Trimming took 4 bases from V and 3 from J, leaving 18 bases between them. This receptor was identified in a human donor in good health (CMV status not recorded). Some clones in this sample may be carry-over from other donors' samples. The V and J genes are TRBV6-2 or TRBV6-3 and TRBJ1-2; maybe TRBD1 (6 bases). Sequenced material: cultured CD8+ T cells from PBMCs, taken from culture after CMV antigen stimulation. CDR3 sequence (DNA): TGTGCCAGCAGTTCCGTTAATACAGGGATTGACTATGGCTACACCTTC. Amino acids: CASSSVNTGIDYGYTF.